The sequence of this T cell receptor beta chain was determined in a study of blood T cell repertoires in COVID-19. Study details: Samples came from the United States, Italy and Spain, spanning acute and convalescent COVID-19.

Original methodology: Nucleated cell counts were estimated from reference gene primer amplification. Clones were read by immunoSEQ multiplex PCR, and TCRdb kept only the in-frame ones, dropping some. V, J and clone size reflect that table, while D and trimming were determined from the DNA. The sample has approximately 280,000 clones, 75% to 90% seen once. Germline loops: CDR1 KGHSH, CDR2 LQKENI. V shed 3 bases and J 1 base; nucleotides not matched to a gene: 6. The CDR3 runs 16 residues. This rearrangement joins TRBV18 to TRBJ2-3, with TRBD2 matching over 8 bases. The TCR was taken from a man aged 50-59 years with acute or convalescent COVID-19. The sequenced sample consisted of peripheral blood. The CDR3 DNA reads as TGTGCCAGCTCACCCAGCACTAGCGGTCGCACAGATACGCAGTATTTT. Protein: CASSPSTSGRTDTQYF.